The clone carrying this T cell receptor (beta chain) was seen more than once but under ten times. These data belong to a study of T-cell reconstitution after alpha-beta-depleted transplantation in children. For TCRbeta, the library was prepared with unique molecular identifiers. MiXCR was run by TCRdb on the PCR reads, yielding one entry per CDR3 protein. The data hold about 640,000 distinct CDR3 sequences, with approximately 16% observed a single time. The specimen comprised PBMCs from the stem cell graft donor, sampled from the stem cell graft. The source is a human donor who donated a stem cell graft to a child with acute myeloid leukemia.

In DNA form, the CDR3 reads TGCAGTGCTAGGGGACAGGGTGTCCCTCAGCCCCAGCATTTT. This codes for CSARGQGVPQPQHF. This chain links TRBV20-1 with TRBJ1-5; 9 nucleotides line up with TRBD1. The CDR3 has 14 residues. V gave up 3 bases and J gave up 6 bases; unmatched junction bases: 6. Looked up from germline, CDR1 is DFQATT and CDR2 is SNEGSKA (reference sequence).